The 6 T cell receptor beta chains reported below all come from one sample, sequenced in a study of blood T cells in healthy people across ages. A second PCR of 7 to 11 cycles used a sample-barcoded 5' primer and a J-beta primer mix. MiXCR, applied by TCRdb to the 5' RACE reads, yields one record per CDR3 protein. The profile shows 1,300,000 or so distinct CDR3 sequences, 59% of them singletons. Specimen: blood. The source is a man aged 18 to 29 in good health.

In DNA, the CDR3 is TGCGCCAGCCAAATCGTCAGGCTGGCAGATACGCAGTATTTT. This gives the protein CASQIVRLADTQYF. The chain employs TRBV4-1 and TRBJ2-3, with unresolved D. V lost 8 bases, J lost 4 bases, and 16 bases lay in between. The V gene's germline CDR1 is MGHRA and CDR2 YSYEKL. The CDR3 spans 14 residues.

J is TRBJ2-2 and V is TRBV20-1, with TRBD2 as a possible D gene (6 bases). The CDR3 runs to 13 residues. Germline CDR1 is DFQATT and CDR2 is SNEGSKA (reference sequence). Trimming left V 2 bases short and J 4 bases short, with 8 bases between. Here the CDR3 reads CSARNGGTGELFF. The CDR3 DNA reads TGCAGTGCTAGAAACGGGGGCACCGGGGAGCTGTTTTTT.

J is TRBJ2-7 and V is TRBV14, with D perhaps matching TRBD1 (5 bases). V was cut by 5 bases and J by 0 bases, with 17 bases left in between. The CDR3 has 16 amino acids. CDR1 is SGHDN, CDR2 FVKESK, per germline. CDR3 sequence: CASSMSRDLSSYEQYF. The CDR3 coding sequence is TGTGCCAGCAGCATGTCCAGGGATTTGAGCTCCTACGAGCAGTACTTC.

This clonotype has just a few counts. V gene TRBV4-3 combines with J gene TRBJ2-4; D perhaps matches TRBD1 (5 bases). Judging by the DNA end, TRBJ2-7 fits better; the J call may be wrong. The CDR3 spans 13 residues. Germline V CDR1 and CDR2: LGHNA, YSLEER. DNA for the CDR3: TGCGCCAGCAGCCAAGTTAGGGGCCGCGAGCAGTACTTC. Translated, it gives CASSQVRGREQYF.

The rearrangement links TRBV10-3 to TRBJ2-1; perhaps TRBD2 as D (5 bases). Germline CDR1 is ENHRY and CDR2 is SYGVKD. The CDR3 length is 13 residues. Trimming removed 6 bases from V and 5 bases from J, with 11 bases in between. The CDR3 region is CAISPRENNEQFF. The CDR3 region has the DNA TGTGCCATCAGCCCCCGGGAAAACAATGAGCAGTTCTTC.

The chain links TRBV7-2 to TRBJ1-3; TRBD1 might be the D (6 bases). V shed 5 bases and J shed 0 bases, with 11 bases lying between them. This CDR3 has 15 amino acids. Looked up from germline, CDR1 is SGHTA and CDR2 is FQGNSA. The CDR3 protein is CASSKGGVSGNTIYF. The CDR3 DNA follows: TGTGCCAGCAGCAAAGGGGGGGTCTCTGGAAACACCATATATTTT.